The 27 T cell receptor beta chains below were found in one sample sequenced in a study of T cell responses to AZD1222 COVID-19 vaccine. Measured with immunoSEQ multiplex PCR; TCRdb has only the in-frame clones, and not every one. The table has around 130,000 clones, 91% seen once; the top ten hold approximately 2%. The sequences come from peripheral blood, collected 28 days after the second AZD1222 dose. These receptors were obtained from an adult who received the AZD1222 COVID-19 vaccine.

This rearrangement joins TRBV28 to TRBJ2-1; possible D gene TRBD2, 6 bases. Germline V gene data show CDR1 as MDHEN and CDR2 as SYDVKM. With 5 bases removed from V and 6 bases from J, the gap between germline ends came to 17 bases. CDR3 length: 15 amino acids. In DNA, the CDR3 is TGTGCCAGCAGTGATTCGGGACTCGACAGCAATGAGCAGTTCTTC. It is translated as CASSDSGLDSNEQFF.

The DNA for the CDR3 is TGTGCCAGTAGTCCCGGGACAGAGGCACTGGGGGAGCTGTTTTTT. Its protein product is CASSPGTEALGELFF. The chain employs TRBV19 and TRBJ2-2; TRBD1 agrees at 7 bases. V gave up 5 bases and J gave up 8 bases; unmatched junction bases: 11. CDR3 length: 15 residues. Germline CDR1 LNHDA, CDR2 SQIVND (reference sequence).

The rearrangement joins TRBV6-1 to TRBJ1-3; 7 bases agree with TRBD1. Germline CDR1 MNHNS, CDR2 SASEGT. V dropped 3 bases and J dropped 2; count of bases not matched to a gene: 1. This CDR3 has 14 amino acids. In DNA form, the CDR3 reads TGTGCCAGCAGTGAGCAGGGGGCTGGAAACACCATATATTTT. Its protein product is CASSEQGAGNTIYF.

The J gene is TRBJ2-5, the V gene TRBV7-3; D uncertain. The CDR3 loop spans 13 amino acids. Trimming left V 10 bases short and J 5 bases short, with 17 bases between. Germline CDR1 reads SGHTA; CDR2 reads FQGTGA. The CDR3 spells CATARAHGETQYF. CDR3 in DNA: TGTGCCACAGCCCGGGCCCACGGGGAGACCCAGTACTTC.

The chain uses TRBV6-5 and TRBJ1-2, with 9 bases lining up with TRBD1. V shed 6 bases, J shed 4 bases, and the junction held 6 bases outside the gene matches. Per germline, CDR1 MNHEY and CDR2 SVGAGI. This CDR3 is 14 amino acids long. CDR3: CASRPDRGTYGYTF. CDR3 in DNA: TGTGCCAGCAGACCCGACAGGGGGACCTATGGCTACACCTTC.

This rearrangement joins TRBV28 to TRBJ2-7; a possible D gene is TRBD2 (6 bases). Germline V CDR1 and CDR2: MDHEN, SYDVKM. CDR3 length: 14 residues. V was clipped by 2 bases and J by 3 bases, with 11 bases between them. CDR3 nucleotide sequence: TGTGCCAGCAGTTTAGGGGGGACTGTCTACGAGCAGTACGTC. Protein sequence: CASSLGGTVYEQYV.

This clone was detected a few times. The rearrangement joins TRBV6-5 to TRBJ1-3; D is unclear. This CDR3 has 12 residues. CDR1 is MNHEY and CDR2 is SVGAGI in the germline V gene. Trimming pared 4 bases from V and 2 bases from J, leaving 3 bases between. The CDR3 spells CASSSPGNTIYF. The CDR3 nucleotides are TGTGCCAGCAGTTCTCCTGGAAACACCATATATTTT.

The chain employs TRBV18 and TRBJ2-3; D gene unclear. This CDR3 comprises 12 residues. Trimming removed 1 base at V and 4 bases at J, with 3 bases between. From germline, CDR1 is KGHSH and CDR2 LQKENI. CDR3: CASSPRPDTQYF. DNA of the CDR3: TGTGCCAGCTCACCACGACCAGATACGCAGTATTTT. Using reference TRBV18 and TRBJ2-3 for the parts outside the CDR3, the full variable domain is NAGVMQNPRHLVRRRGQEARLRCSPMKGHSHVYWYRQLPEEGLKFMVYLQKENIIDESGMPKERFSAEFPKEGPSILRIQQVVRGDSAAYFCASSPRPDTQYFGPGTRLTVL.

The chain is built from TRBV11-2 and TRBJ1-2, with 9 bases matching TRBD1. V gave up 5 bases and J gave up 2 bases; unmatched junction bases: 3. This CDR3 has 14 residues. CDR1 is SGHAT and CDR2 is FQNNGV in the germline V gene. This CDR3 is CASSTGQGNYGYTF. The CDR3 DNA sequence: TGTGCCAGCAGCACGGGACAGGGAAACTATGGCTACACCTTC.

The rearrangement joins TRBV18 to TRBJ1-4; the D gene is possibly TRBD1 (5 bases). This CDR3 has 14 residues. Trimming removed 0 bases from V and 5 bases from J, with 7 bases in between. CDR1 KGHSH and CDR2 LQKENI come from the germline V gene. CDR3 sequence (DNA): TGTGCCAGCTCACCACCAGGGGCAAATGAAAAACTGTTTTTT. Translation gives CASSPPGANEKLFF. Drawing the rest from reference TRBV18 and TRBJ1-4, the complete variable domain is NAGVMQNPRHLVRRRGQEARLRCSPMKGHSHVYWYRQLPEEGLKFMVYLQKENIIDESGMPKERFSAEFPKEGPSILRIQQVVRGDSAAYFCASSPPGANEKLFFGSGTQLSVL.

The V gene is TRBV7-9, the J gene TRBJ1-1; no clear D gene. The CDR3 sequence is 14 residues long. V lost 0 bases to trimming and J lost 0 bases, with 5 bases between them. Per the germline V gene, CDR1 is SEHNR and CDR2 is FQNEAQ (reference sequence). This CDR3 reads CASSLAAVNTEAFF. DNA of the CDR3: TGTGCCAGCAGCTTAGCCGCGGTGAACACTGAAGCTTTCTTT.

This clone has a single count. CDR3 DNA: TGCGCCAGCAGCTTGGACTCCGGGACTAGGTACAATGAGCAGTTCTTC. The encoded protein is CASSLDSGTRYNEQFF. The gene calls are TRBV5-1 and TRBJ2-1; 8 nucleotides match TRBD2. Germline assignment: CDR1 SGHRS and CDR2 YFSETQ. The V gene end was trimmed by 0 bases and the J gene end by 4 bases; junction bases not matched to a gene: 6. The CDR3 runs 16 residues. Combining the CDR3 with reference TRBV5-1 and TRBJ2-1 gives the whole variable domain KAGVTQTPRYLIKTRGQQVTLSCSPISGHRSVSWYQQTPGQGLQFLFEYFSETQRNKGNFPGRFSGRQFSNSRSEMNVSTLELGDSALYLCASSLDSGTRYNEQFFGPGTRLTVL.

V gene TRBV6-5 combines with J gene TRBJ1-2, with TRBD1 identical over 8 bases. Germline assignment: CDR1 MNHEY and CDR2 SVGAGI. The CDR3 sequence is 14 residues long. J was trimmed by 6 bases and V by 5 bases; bases with no gene match: 8. The CDR3 sequence: CASSPGQGRHGYTF. CDR3 sequence (DNA): TGTGCCAGCAGTCCCGGACAGGGCAGGCATGGCTACACCTTC.

The chain uses TRBV6-4 and TRBJ1-2; 7 bases map to TRBD1. Trimming cost V 5 bases and J 5 bases; bases outside gene matches: 11. Germline assignment: CDR1 MRHNA and CDR2 SNTAGT. The length of the CDR3 is 15 residues. The CDR3 DNA sequence: TGTGCCAGCAGTCCACGAGGACAGGATTATTATGGCTACACCTTC. It translates to CASSPRGQDYYGYTF.

This clone appeared a few times. V gene TRBV5-6 combines with J gene TRBJ2-1; D not certain. This CDR3 region has 17 residues. Germline CDR1 is SGHDT and CDR2 is YYEEEE. V dropped 3 bases and J dropped 0 bases, with 16 bases sitting between them. The CDR3 region has the DNA TGTGCCAGCAGCTCATACACTACTCGGAGCTCCTACAATGAGCAGTTCTTC. Translation: CASSSYTTRSSYNEQFF.

The V call is TRBV20-1, the J call TRBJ2-7; unclear D gene. Trimming cost V 8 bases and J 0 bases, with 8 bases left between them. CDR3 length equals 11 residues. Germline V gene lookup returns CDR1 DFQATT and CDR2 SNEGSKA (reference sequence). CDR3 amino acids: CSLQSSYEQYF. The CDR3 DNA is TGCAGTCTACAGAGCTCCTACGAGCAGTACTTC.

The chain couples TRBV5-4 to TRBJ1-1; D is unresolved. The V end lost 4 bases, the J end lost 0 bases, and 10 bases lay between the germline ends. This CDR3 is built from 14 residues. Germline CDR1 SGHNT, CDR2 YYREEE (reference sequence). The CDR3 region is CASSRSGMNTEAFF. DNA for the CDR3: TGTGCCAGCAGCCGATCAGGCATGAACACTGAAGCTTTCTTT.

The chain joins TRBV10-3 to TRBJ1-2; TRBD1 matches at 8 bases. The V gene end was trimmed by 7 bases and the J gene end by 4 bases; junction bases not matched to a gene: 8. The CDR3 is 14 residues long. Germline V gives CDR1 ENHRY, CDR2 SYGVKD. In nucleotides, the CDR3 is TGTGCCATCACTAAGACAGGGGACTCCTATGGCTACACCTTC. It translates to CAITKTGDSYGYTF.

V is TRBV6-5 and J is TRBJ2-7; TRBD1 matches at 8 bases. V lost 6 bases, J lost 4 bases, and 8 bases stayed unmatched. The CDR3 runs to 14 residues. CDR1 and CDR2 from the germline V gene are MNHEY and SVGAGI. The CDR3 DNA is TGTGCCAGCAGAGACAGGGGCTCACTATACGAGCAGTACTTC. Encoded protein: CASRDRGSLYEQYF.

This clone occurred once. CDR3 protein: CASSLSASAATNEKLFF. The CDR3 coding sequence is TGTGCCAGCAGCTTATCGGCCAGCGCCGCAACTAATGAAAAACTGTTTTTT. The chain recombines TRBV7-8 with TRBJ1-4, with no clear D. Germline CDR1 and CDR2: SGHVS and FQNEAQ. This CDR3 contains 17 residues. V was pared by 2 bases and J by 0 bases, with 13 bases between.

V is TRBV2 and J is TRBJ2-3, with D unresolved. The ends were cut back, 6 bases at V and 10 bases at J, with 17 bases in the middle. Germline assignment: CDR1 SNHLY and CDR2 FYNNEI. This CDR3 spans 13 amino acids. The CDR3 here is CASRTRFSSAQYF. In DNA form, the CDR3 reads TGTGCCAGCAGGACCCGGTTCTCCTCGGCGCAGTATTTT.

V usage is TRBV11-2 and J usage is TRBJ2-1, with 13 nucleotides matching TRBD2. The CDR3 sequence is 19 residues long. Per the germline V gene, CDR1 is SGHAT and CDR2 is FQNNGV. V lost 2 bases to trimming and J lost 4 bases; unmatched junction nucleotides: 11. In DNA form, the CDR3 reads TGTGCCAGCAGCTTAAGACGACTAGCGGGAGGAGGTCTGTACAATGAGCAGTTCTTC. As protein: CASSLRRLAGGGLYNEQFF.

The chain is built from TRBV18 and TRBJ1-1; no clear D gene. This CDR3 has 16 residues. Germline V lookup: CDR1 KGHSH, CDR2 LQKENI. V was pared by 3 bases and J by 3 bases, with 17 bases between. CDR3 sequence (DNA): TGTGCCAGCTCACCCCCGACCCCAGGTGGCTACACTGAAGCTTTCTTT. It specifies CASSPPTPGGYTEAFF.

The V gene is TRBV3-1 (or the pseudogene TRBV3-2), the J gene TRBJ1-6, with TRBD1 identical over 9 bases. Germline CDR1 LGHDT, CDR2 YNNKEL (reference sequence). The CDR3 is 14 residues long. The J segment lost 8 bases and the V segment lost 2 bases, leaving 1 base of the junction unmatched. CDR3 in amino acids: CASSQRQGDSPLHF. The CDR3 region has the DNA TGTGCCAGCAGCCAAAGACAGGGGGATTCACCCCTCCACTTT.

The CDR3 DNA follows: TGTGCCAGCAGTGGGCCACAGGGAGATCAGCCCCAGCATTTT. Protein sequence: CASSGPQGDQPQHF. The genes are TRBV2 and TRBJ1-5; D perhaps matches TRBD1 (6 bases). Trimming removed 4 bases from V and 5 bases from J, with 12 bases in between. Germline assignment: CDR1 SNHLY and CDR2 FYNNEI. The CDR3 is 14 amino acids. Looking up the rest from reference TRBV2 and TRBJ1-5 gives the full variable domain: EPEVTQTPSHQVTQMGQEVILRCVPISNHLYFYWYRQILGQKVEFLVSFYNNEISEKSEIFDDQFSVERPDGSNFTLKIRSTKLEDSAMYFCASSGPQGDQPQHFGDGTRLSIL.

V gene TRBV6-5 combines with J gene TRBJ2-5; D is perhaps TRBD2 (6 bases). Looked up from germline, CDR1 is MNHEY and CDR2 is SVGAGI. CDR3 size: 16 residues. Deletions cut 2 bases from V and 2 bases from J, with 15 bases between. The CDR3 loop is CASSYTTGSGQETQYF. For the CDR3, the DNA is TGTGCCAGCAGTTACACAACCGGGAGTGGGCAAGAGACCCAGTACTTC.

J is TRBJ2-5 and V is TRBV12-5, with unresolved D. Germline V gives CDR1 LGHNT, CDR2 FRNRAP. There are 17 residues in the CDR3. V shed 1 base and J shed 5 bases, with 20 bases lying between them. The CDR3 DNA sequence: TGTGCTAGTGGTTTGGATTTATACGGGCCCCACGAGGAGACCCAGTACTTC. It encodes CASGLDLYGPHEETQYF.